This T cell receptor beta chain was sequenced for a study of T-cell reconstitution after alpha-beta-depleted transplantation in children. Trimming removed 5 bases from V and 3 bases from J, with 14 bases in between. Germline lookup yields CDR1 DFQATT and CDR2 SNEGSKA (reference sequence). The CDR3 is 13 residues long. The library targeted TCRbeta and was prepared with unique molecular identifiers. MiXCR, applied by TCRdb to the PCR reads, yields one record per CDR3 protein. The table includes about 980,000 distinct CDR3 sequences, 25% to 30% detected once. The clonotype was recovered from a boy younger than two who had a stem cell transplant for SCID, so the T cells may come from the graft donor. The chain has TRBV20-1 and TRBJ2-7; perhaps TRBD1 as D (5 bases). Source: PBMCs, mostly from graft donor cells, taken 360 days after TCRalphabeta/CD19-depleted stem cell transplant. CDR3 residues: CSAPGSQGYEQYF. The CDR3 DNA reads as TGCAGTGCTCCAGGATCCCAGGGCTACGAGCAGTACTTC.